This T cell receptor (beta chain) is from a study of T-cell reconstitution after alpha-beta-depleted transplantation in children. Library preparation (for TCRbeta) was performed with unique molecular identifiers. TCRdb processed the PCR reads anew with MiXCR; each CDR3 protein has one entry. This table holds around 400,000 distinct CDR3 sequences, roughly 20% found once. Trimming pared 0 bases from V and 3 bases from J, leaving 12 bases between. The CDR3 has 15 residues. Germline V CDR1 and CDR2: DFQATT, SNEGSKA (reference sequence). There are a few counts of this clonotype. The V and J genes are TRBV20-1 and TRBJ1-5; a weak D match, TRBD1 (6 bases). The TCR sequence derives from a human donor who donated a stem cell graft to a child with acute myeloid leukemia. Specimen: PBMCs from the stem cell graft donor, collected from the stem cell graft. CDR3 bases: TGCAGTGCTAGAGATGAGGGGGGCCCCAATCAGCCCCAGCATTTT. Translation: CSARDEGGPNQPQHF.